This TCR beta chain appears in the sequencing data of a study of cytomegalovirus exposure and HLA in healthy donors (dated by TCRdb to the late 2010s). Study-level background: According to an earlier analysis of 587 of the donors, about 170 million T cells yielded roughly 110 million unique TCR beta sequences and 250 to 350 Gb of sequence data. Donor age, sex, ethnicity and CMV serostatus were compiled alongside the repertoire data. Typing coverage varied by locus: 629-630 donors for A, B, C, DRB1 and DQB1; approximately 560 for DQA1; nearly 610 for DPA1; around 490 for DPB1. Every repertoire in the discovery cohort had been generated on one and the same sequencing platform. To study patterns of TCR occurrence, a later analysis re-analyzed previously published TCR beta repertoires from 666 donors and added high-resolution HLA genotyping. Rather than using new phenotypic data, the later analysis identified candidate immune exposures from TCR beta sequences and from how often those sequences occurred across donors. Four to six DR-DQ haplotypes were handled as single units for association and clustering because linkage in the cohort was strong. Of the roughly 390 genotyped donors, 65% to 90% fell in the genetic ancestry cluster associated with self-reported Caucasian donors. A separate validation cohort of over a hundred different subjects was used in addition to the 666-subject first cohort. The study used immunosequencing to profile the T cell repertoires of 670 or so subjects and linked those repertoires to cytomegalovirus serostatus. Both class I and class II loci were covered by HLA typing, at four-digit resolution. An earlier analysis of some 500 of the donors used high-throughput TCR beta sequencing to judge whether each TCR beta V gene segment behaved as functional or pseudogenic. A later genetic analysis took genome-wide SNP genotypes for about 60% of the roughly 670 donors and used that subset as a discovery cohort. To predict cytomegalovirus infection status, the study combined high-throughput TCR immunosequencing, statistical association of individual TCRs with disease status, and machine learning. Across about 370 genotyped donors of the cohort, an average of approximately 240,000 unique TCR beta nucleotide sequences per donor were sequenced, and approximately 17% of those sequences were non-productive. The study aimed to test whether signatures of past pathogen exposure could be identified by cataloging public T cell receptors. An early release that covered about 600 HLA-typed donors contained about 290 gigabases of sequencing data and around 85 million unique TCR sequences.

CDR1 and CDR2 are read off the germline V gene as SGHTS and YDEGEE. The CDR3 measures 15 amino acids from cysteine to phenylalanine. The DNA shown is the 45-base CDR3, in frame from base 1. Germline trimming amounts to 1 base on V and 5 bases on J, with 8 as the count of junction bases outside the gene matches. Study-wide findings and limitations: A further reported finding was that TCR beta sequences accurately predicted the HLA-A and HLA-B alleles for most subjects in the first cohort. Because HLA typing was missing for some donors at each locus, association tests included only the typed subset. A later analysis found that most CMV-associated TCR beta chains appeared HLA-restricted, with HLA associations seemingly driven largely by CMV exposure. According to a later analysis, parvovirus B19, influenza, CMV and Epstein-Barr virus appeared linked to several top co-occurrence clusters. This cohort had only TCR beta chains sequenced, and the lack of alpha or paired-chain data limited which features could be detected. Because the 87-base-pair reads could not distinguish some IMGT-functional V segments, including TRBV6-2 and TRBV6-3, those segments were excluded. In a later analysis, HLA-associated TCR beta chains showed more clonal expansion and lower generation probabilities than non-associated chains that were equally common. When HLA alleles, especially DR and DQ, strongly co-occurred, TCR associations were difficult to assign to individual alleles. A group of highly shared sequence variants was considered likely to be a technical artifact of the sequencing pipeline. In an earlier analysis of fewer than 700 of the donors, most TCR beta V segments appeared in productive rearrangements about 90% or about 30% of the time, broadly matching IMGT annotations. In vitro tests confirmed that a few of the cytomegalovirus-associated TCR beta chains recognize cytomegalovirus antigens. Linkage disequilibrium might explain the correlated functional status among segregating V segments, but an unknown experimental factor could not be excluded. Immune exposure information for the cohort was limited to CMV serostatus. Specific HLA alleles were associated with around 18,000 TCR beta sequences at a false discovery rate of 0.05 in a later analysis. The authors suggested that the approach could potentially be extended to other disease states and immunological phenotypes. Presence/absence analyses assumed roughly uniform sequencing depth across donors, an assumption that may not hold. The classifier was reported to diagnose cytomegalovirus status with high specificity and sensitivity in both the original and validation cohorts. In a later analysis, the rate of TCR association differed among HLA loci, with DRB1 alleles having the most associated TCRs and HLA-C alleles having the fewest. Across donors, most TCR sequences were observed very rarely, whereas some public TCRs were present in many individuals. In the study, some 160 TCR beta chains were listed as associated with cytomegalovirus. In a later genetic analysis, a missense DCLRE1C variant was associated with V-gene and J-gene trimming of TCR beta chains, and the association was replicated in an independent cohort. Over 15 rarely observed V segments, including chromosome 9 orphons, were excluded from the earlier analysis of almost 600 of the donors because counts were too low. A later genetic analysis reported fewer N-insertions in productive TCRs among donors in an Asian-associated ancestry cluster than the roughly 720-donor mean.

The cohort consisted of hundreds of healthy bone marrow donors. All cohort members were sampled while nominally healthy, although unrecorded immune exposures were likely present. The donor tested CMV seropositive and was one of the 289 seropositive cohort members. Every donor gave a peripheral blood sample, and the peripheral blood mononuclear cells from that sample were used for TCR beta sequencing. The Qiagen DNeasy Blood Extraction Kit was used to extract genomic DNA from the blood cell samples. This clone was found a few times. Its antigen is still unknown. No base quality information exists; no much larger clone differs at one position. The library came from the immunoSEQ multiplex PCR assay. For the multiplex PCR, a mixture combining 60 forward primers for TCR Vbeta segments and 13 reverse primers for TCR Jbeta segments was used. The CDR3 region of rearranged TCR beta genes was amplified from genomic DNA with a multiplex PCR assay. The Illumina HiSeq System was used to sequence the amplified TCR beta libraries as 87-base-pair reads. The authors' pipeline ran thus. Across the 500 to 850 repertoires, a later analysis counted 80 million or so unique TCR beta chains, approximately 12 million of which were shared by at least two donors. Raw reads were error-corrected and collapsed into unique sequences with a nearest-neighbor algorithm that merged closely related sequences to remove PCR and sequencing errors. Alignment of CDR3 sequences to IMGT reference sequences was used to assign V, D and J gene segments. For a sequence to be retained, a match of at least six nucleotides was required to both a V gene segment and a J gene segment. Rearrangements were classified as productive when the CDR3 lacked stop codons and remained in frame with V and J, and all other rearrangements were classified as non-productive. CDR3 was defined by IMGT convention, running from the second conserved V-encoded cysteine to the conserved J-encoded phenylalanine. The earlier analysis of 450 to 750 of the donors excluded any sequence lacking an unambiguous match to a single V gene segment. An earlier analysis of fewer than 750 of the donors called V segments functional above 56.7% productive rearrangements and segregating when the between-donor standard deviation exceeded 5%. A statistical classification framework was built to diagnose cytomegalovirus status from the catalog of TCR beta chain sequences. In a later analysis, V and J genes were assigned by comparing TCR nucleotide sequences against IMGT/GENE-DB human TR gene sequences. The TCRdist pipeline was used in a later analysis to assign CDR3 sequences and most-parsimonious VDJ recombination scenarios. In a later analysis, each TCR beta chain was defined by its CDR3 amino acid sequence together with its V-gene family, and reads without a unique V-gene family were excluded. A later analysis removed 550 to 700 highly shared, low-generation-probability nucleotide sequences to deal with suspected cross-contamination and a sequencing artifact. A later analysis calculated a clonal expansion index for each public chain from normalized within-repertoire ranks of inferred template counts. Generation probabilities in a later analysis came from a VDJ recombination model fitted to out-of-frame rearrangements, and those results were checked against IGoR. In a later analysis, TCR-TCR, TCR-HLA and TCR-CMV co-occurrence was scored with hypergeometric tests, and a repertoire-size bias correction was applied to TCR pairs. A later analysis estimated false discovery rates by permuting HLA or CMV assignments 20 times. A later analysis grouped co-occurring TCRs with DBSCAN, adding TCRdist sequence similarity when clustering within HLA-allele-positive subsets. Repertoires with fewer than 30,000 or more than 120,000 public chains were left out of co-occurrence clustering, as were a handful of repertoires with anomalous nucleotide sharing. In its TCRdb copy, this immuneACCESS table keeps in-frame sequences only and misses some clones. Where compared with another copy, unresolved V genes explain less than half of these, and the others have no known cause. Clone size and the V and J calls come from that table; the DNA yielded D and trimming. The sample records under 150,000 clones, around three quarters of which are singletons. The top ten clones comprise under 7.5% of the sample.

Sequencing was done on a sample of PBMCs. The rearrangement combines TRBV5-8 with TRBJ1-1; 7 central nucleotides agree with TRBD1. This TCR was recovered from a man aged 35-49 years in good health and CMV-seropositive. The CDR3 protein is CASSLFQGGETEAFF. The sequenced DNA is TGTGCCAGCAGCTTGTTTCAGGGGGGTGAGACTGAAGCTTTCTTT. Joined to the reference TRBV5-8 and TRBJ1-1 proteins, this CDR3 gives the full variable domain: EAGVTQSPTHLIKTRGQQATLRCSPISGHTSVYWYQQALGLGLQFLLWYDEGEERNRGNFPPRFSGRQFPNYSSELNVNALELEDSALYLCASSLFQGGETEAFFGQGTRLTVV.